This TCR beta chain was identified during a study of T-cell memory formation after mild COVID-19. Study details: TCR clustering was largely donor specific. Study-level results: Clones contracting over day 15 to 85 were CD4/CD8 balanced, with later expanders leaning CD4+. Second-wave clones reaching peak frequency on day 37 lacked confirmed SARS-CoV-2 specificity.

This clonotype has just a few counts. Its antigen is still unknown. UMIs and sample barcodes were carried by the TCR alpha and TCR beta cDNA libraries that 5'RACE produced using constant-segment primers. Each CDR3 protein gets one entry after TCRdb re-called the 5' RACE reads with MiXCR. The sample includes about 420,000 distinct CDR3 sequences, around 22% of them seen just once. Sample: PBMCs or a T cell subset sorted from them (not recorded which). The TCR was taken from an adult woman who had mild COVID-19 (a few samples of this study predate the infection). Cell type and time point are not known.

CDR3 loop: CASRLSPGANTGELFF. For the CDR3, the DNA is TGTGCCAGCAGACTCTCGCCAGGGGCTAACACCGGGGAGCTGTTTTTT. The V and J genes are TRBV11-3 and TRBJ2-2, with a weak D call TRBD1 (6 bases). Germline loops: CDR1 SGHNT, CDR2 YENEEA. The CDR3 extends over 16 amino acids. Trimming removed 6 bases at V and 2 bases at J, with 16 bases between.